This record covers a single T cell receptor beta chain. This specimen belongs to a study of blood T cell repertoires in COVID-19. The CDR3 totals 15 residues. After removal of 6 bases from V and 1 base from J, the junction contained 3 bases not matched to a gene. Germline values: CDR1 MNHEY, CDR2 SVGAGI. In the source study's methods: Researchers report that nucleated cell counts were estimated from reference gene primer amplification. Using immunoSEQ multiplex PCR, the repertoire was profiled, and TCRdb retains in-frame clones only, with some absent. V, J and clone size were drawn from that table, and D and trimming were deduced from the DNA. The table lists more than 200,000 clones, approximately 90% of them singletons.

The chain uses TRBV6-5 and TRBJ2-3; TRBD1 matches at 11 bases. The clonotype originates from a man aged 25 to 40 with COVID-19, enrolled during active disease. The material sequenced was peripheral blood. The CDR3 DNA reads TGTGCCAGCAGACTGGGACAGGGGGGCACAGATACGCAGTATTTT. It encodes CASRLGQGGTDTQYF.